This section outlines one TCR beta chain sequence together with its context. Its antigen is unknown. The PCR had 60 Vbeta and 13 Jbeta primers. Sequenced by immunoSEQ multiplex PCR; TCRdb stores in-frame clones only, minus some. This sample has 100,000 or so clones, with roughly 84% found just once. The data were obtained in a study of cytomegalovirus exposure and HLA in healthy donors. J lost 0 bases, V lost 7 bases, and 6 bases had no gene match. This CDR3 contains 14 residues. Germline CDR1 and CDR2: MGHDK and SYGVNS. Overall study results and limits: For most TCR beta V segments, an earlier analysis put the productive rate at about 87% or about 30% of the time. Through in vitro validation, three CMV-associated chains were shown to be specific for CMV antigens. Researchers reported in a later analysis that a missense DCLRE1C variant was tied to TCR beta V- and J-gene trimming.

Sequencing was done on a sample of PBMCs. This clonotype was obtained from a man between 18 and 35 years old in good health and CMV-seronegative. The chain recombines TRBV25-1 with TRBJ2-7; 7 positions match TRBD2. CDR3 residues: CASTRSGTSYEQYF. As DNA, the CDR3 is TGTGCCAGCACTCGGAGCGGGACCTCCTACGAGCAGTACTTC.